This entry is about one TCR beta chain. Its antigen is not yet known. No per-base quality is available; no much larger clone lies one base away. CDR1 and CDR2 (SGHDN, FVKESK) derive from the germline V gene. The CDR3, from cysteine to phenylalanine, totals 15 residues. Only the CDR3 portion is preserved as DNA: 45 bases, with reading frame beginning at the first base. V lost 1 base and J lost 0 bases; the stretch between them is 10 bases long. The data were taken from a study of T cells in tuberculosis (dated by TCRdb to the late 2010s). Regarding the complete study: The study combined CD1B tetramers and high-throughput TCR immunosequencing to characterize T cells specific for the mycobacterial lipid antigen glucose monomycolate (GMM). IGRA-negative adolescents, IGRA-positive adolescents with latent tuberculosis and adults with active tuberculosis, more than 9 per group, were compared in a South African clinical cohort. General conclusions and limits of the study: A classifier using the diverse GMM-specific repertoire reached approximately 90% accuracy (AUROC approximately 0.9), compared with roughly 70% accuracy using GEM motif frequencies. Compared with IGRA-negative controls, TCR-alpha repertoires from active tuberculosis had smaller mean NN-distances to GMM-specific TCRs, which suggests clonal expansion of these TCRs. Clinical samples were selected based on the availability of cryopreserved specimens, with adults included as active tuberculosis cases and adolescents included as controls. Shorter CDR3-alpha lengths in active tuberculosis patients partly drove the smaller NN-distances, and the TCR-beta difference was not statistically significant.

At study entry, adolescents were screened for latent tuberculosis infection using a tuberculin skin test and the QuantiFERON-TB GOLD In-Tube IGRA. Immunosequencing of unsorted cryopreserved PBMC covered, on average, about 100,000 T cells per clinical donor. Eleven high schools in the Worcester region of the Western Cape, South Africa, served as enrollment sites for adolescents aged 12 to 18 years. Around ten M. tuberculosis-infected and around 10 uninfected adolescents were selected with matching for age and sex. PBMC from adolescents were isolated by density centrifugation from freshly drawn heparinized blood and were then cryopreserved. TCR libraries were generated with the immunoSEQ multiplex PCR assay, using TCR-beta and/or TCR-alpha/delta assays for each sample. The amplified TCR libraries were sequenced on the Illumina high-throughput platform. The authors' pipeline ran thus. Clustering and dimensionality reduction relied on pairwise TCRdist distances among GMM-specific receptors from T cells that were either sorted ex vivo or expanded in vitro. The score assigned to each clinical repertoire was mean NN-distance, meaning the average TCRdist to the nearest 10% of tetramer-positive reference sequences. GEM TCR motif frequency was computed as the fraction of unique TCRs matching known GEM sequences by V/J usage and CDR3 length. Linear discriminant analysis with leave-one-out cross-validation, implemented in scikit-learn, was used to classify active tuberculosis. TCRdb retrieved this table from immuneACCESS and kept in-frame rearrangements only. Not all clones are present; in checked studies, unresolved V genes account for under half, and no reason is known for the remainder. V, J and clone size reflect that table, while D and trimming were determined from the DNA. The sample profile shows about 36,000 clones; roughly 93% of them were found once. The biggest ten clones account for roughly 6.4% of the sample.

The receptor was isolated from a donor between 10 and 35 years old with latent tuberculosis or without tuberculosis infection. The specimen was PBMCs. The chain is encoded by TRBV14 joined to TRBJ2-7, with the D gene not clear enough to name. This receptor has the CDR3 CASSQALESSYEQYF. The bases are TGTGCCAGCAGCCAAGCATTAGAGAGCTCCTACGAGCAGTACTTC. The entire variable domain, with the stretches around the CDR3 drawn from the reference TRBV14 and TRBJ2-7 proteins, is EAGVTQFPSHSVIEKGQTVTLRCDPISGHDNLYWYRRVMGKEIKFLLHFVKESKQDESGMPNNRFLAERTGGTYSTLKVQPAELEDSGVYFCASSQALESSYEQYFGPGTRLTVT.